This TCR beta chain appears in the sequencing data of a study of beta chain features in type 1 diabetes. Study-level findings and limits: All four CD4+ subsets from Type 1 diabetes patients carried moderately but significantly shorter TCRB CDR3s. Whether TCRB rearrangement is influenced by HLA type went unresolved here. Reduced insertions and increased deletions marked VDJ junctions in type 1 diabetes patients.

A remark on this clone: The antigen is unknown.

A sort by CD45RO/CCR7/CD25/CD127/CD95/CD27 yielded CD4+ naive, central memory, regulatory and stem cell-like memory cells. V shed 3 bases and J shed 5 bases, with 10 bases lying between them. Germline V gene data show CDR1 as SQVTM and CDR2 as ANQGSEA. The CDR3 totals 12 residues. Every isolated RNA sample was fully reverse transcribed, so sequencing captured expressed TCRB transcripts. Clones were read by immunoSEQ multiplex PCR, and TCRdb kept only the in-frame ones, dropping some. The profile covers approximately 130,000 clones, with approximately 15% appearing a single time and 2% to 3% taken by the ten largest.

The receptor comes from a man aged 18-30 years with type 1 diabetes. V is TRBV29-1 and J is TRBJ2-5; D is possibly TRBD2 (5 bases). The sequencing sample was made of central memory CD4+ T cells from blood. The CDR3 protein is CSVDLAPETQYF. DNA of the CDR3: TGCAGCGTTGATCTAGCACCCGAGACCCAGTACTTC.